These 32 T cell receptor beta chains originate from one sample sequenced in a study of blood T cell repertoires in COVID-19. Libraries were prepared by immunoSEQ multiplex PCR; TCRdb keeps only in-frame clonotypes and omits some of them. This table holds some 250,000 clones, about three quarters found once. Specimen: peripheral blood. Every receptor here comes from a woman of 80 years or more with acute or convalescent COVID-19.

The chain links TRBV5-5 to TRBJ1-1; D is undetermined. Germline V lookup: CDR1 SGHKS, CDR2 YYEKEE (reference sequence). V shed 4 bases and J shed 0 bases, with 10 bases lying between them. This CDR3 has 14 amino acids. DNA for the CDR3: TGTGCCAGCAGCCGTGGAGGGCTGAACACTGAAGCTTTCTTT. Translated: CASSRGGLNTEAFF.

This clone has more than one count but fewer than ten. This sequence joins TRBV28 and TRBJ2-7; 11 nucleotides align to TRBD2. The ends lost 6 bases at V and 3 bases at J; junction bases unmatched: 7. The CDR3 runs to 15 residues. Germline CDR1 MDHEN, CDR2 SYDVKM. CDR3 DNA sequence: TGTGCCAGCAGGTCCAAACTAGCGGGAGACTACGAGCAGTACTTC. Amino acids: CASRSKLAGDYEQYF. Full variable domain (remainder filled in from reference TRBV28 and TRBJ2-7): DVKVTQSSRYLVKRTGEKVFLECVQDMDHENMFWYRQDPGLGLRLIYFSYDVKMKEKGDIPEGYSVSREKKERFSLILESASTNQTSMYLCASRSKLAGDYEQYFGPGTRLTVT.

The chain is built from TRBV5-4 and TRBJ2-1, with D possibly matching TRBD2 (5 bases). Trimming took off 4 bases at V and 5 bases at J, with 10 bases between the two ends. CDR1 and CDR2 from the germline V gene are SGHNT and YYREEE (reference sequence). This CDR3 region has 13 residues. The CDR3 sequence is CASSIGLNNEQFF. For the CDR3, the DNA is TGTGCCAGCAGCATCGGACTGAACAATGAGCAGTTCTTC.

The rearrangement joins TRBV19 to TRBJ1-4, with 10 bases lining up with TRBD1. The CDR3 runs to 14 residues. J lost 8 bases, V lost 5 bases, and 5 bases had no gene match. Germline V gene lookup returns CDR1 LNHDA and CDR2 SQIVND (reference sequence). The CDR3 spells CASSGQGVGEKLFF. For the CDR3, the DNA is TGTGCCAGTAGTGGACAGGGGGTCGGGGAAAAACTGTTTTTT.

The chain joins TRBV6-5 to TRBJ1-4; a weak D match, TRBD1 (5 bases). With 4 bases removed from V and 2 bases from J, the gap between germline ends came to 11 bases. Germline V gives CDR1 MNHEY, CDR2 SVGAGI. This CDR3 is built from 15 residues. CDR3 nucleotides: TGTGCCAGCAGTTTTAAGGGACTGACTAATGAAAAACTGTTTTTT. Its translation: CASSFKGLTNEKLFF.

This chain joins TRBV4-1 and TRBJ2-7, with 9 positions matching TRBD2. V lost 1 base and J lost 6; bases outside the gene matches: 4. This CDR3 contains 14 residues. Germline V gene sequence: CDR1 MGHRA, CDR2 YSYEKL. DNA for the CDR3: TGCGCCAGCAGCCAAGTGGGACTAGCAGGCGAGCAGTACTTC. It yields the protein CASSQVGLAGEQYF.

This chain joins TRBV6-5 and TRBJ1-3, with 7 bases identical to TRBD1. V gave up 8 bases and J gave up 3 bases; unmatched junction bases: 10. Germline V gene sequence: CDR1 MNHEY, CDR2 SVGAGI. CDR3 length: 15 amino acids. CDR3 in amino acids: CASRRSRDSGNTIYF. For the CDR3, the DNA is TGTGCCAGCCGCCGTTCTCGGGACAGTGGAAACACCATATATTTT.

CDR3 in DNA: TGTGCCAGCAGCTTGTCCCAGCGGCTTCAGCCCCAGCATTTT. Translating gives CASSLSQRLQPQHF. The rearrangement joins TRBV5-7 to TRBJ1-5; no clear D. TRBV5-7 is recorded as an ORF, its role being uncertain. V was pared by 1 base and J by 6 bases, with 11 bases between. The CDR3 has 14 residues.

This clone has a single count. This chain uses TRBV3-1 (or the pseudogene TRBV3-2) with TRBJ1-2, with D unclear. Germline loops: CDR1 LGHDT, CDR2 YNNKEL (reference sequence). The CDR3 is 16 residues long. V shed 2 bases and J shed 4 bases, with 17 bases lying between them. CDR3 nucleotide sequence: TGTGCCAGCAGCCAACGCGAGGGATATGGCGGCTATGGCTACACCTTC. This sequence encodes CASSQREGYGGYGYTF.

The V call is TRBV5-1, the J call TRBJ2-1; TRBD1 matches at 9 bases. The CDR3 runs 17 residues. Germline V gene sequence: CDR1 SGHRS, CDR2 YFSETQ. V lost 3 bases to trimming and J lost 2 bases; unmatched junction nucleotides: 9. In nucleotides, the CDR3 is TGCGCCAGCAGCTACGTCCCGGGACAGGGTCCCTACAATGAGCAGTTCTTC. This gives the protein CASSYVPGQGPYNEQFF.

The chain employs TRBV2 and TRBJ1-3; 7 bases agree with TRBD1. The junction had 12 bases not matched to a gene; V was cut back by 6 bases and J by 4 bases. The CDR3 sequence is 16 residues long. Germline values: CDR1 SNHLY, CDR2 FYNNEI. The CDR3 region is CASSVQGPAVGNTIYF. In DNA form, the CDR3 reads TGTGCCAGCAGCGTACAGGGGCCGGCCGTAGGAAACACCATATATTTT.

The V and J genes are TRBV7-2 and TRBJ2-6, with 7 bases matching TRBD1. The CDR3 runs 15 residues. Germline V gene data show CDR1 as SGHTA and CDR2 as FQGNSA. The V segment lost 5 bases and the J segment 3 bases; nucleotides outside the gene matches: 4. The CDR3 DNA sequence: TGTGCCAGCAGCCATACAGGGGTTGGGGCCAACGTCCTGACTTTC. Its translation is CASSHTGVGANVLTF.

CDR3 loop: CASSPSEPYEQYF. DNA for the CDR3: TGCGCCAGCAGCCCGTCCGAGCCCTACGAGCAGTACTTC. This sequence joins TRBV5-1 and TRBJ2-7; D unclear. There are 13 residues in the CDR3. Germline-derived CDR1 and CDR2 are SGHRS and YFSETQ. V was shortened by 4 bases and J by 2 bases, with 10 bases between the two germline ends.

V is TRBV7-2 and J is TRBJ2-3, with 9 positions matching TRBD2. Unmatched junction bases numbered 14, after V lost 7 bases and J lost 6 bases. The germline V gene has CDR1 SGHTA and CDR2 FQGNSA. This CDR3 comprises 16 residues. In nucleotides, the CDR3 is TGTGCCAGCATCCCTCCGGGGCGGGGGGGTTCCGATACGCAGTATTTT. Protein product: CASIPPGRGGSDTQYF.

V gene TRBV5-5 combines with J gene TRBJ2-1; TRBD1 is a possible D gene (6 bases). The CDR3 runs to 14 residues. V was shortened by 4 bases and J by 2 bases, with 10 bases between the two germline ends. Germline CDR1 and CDR2: SGHKS and YYEKEE (reference sequence). This chain's CDR3 is CASSVQGPYNEQFF. CDR3 DNA sequence: TGTGCCAGCAGCGTACAGGGTCCCTACAATGAGCAGTTCTTC.

The chain recombines TRBV5-1 with TRBJ2-1; 7 bases are a match to TRBD2. Germline V gene data show CDR1 as SGHRS and CDR2 as YFSETQ. The CDR3 is 14 residues long. With V trimmed by 4 bases and J by 0 bases, 1 base remained unmatched. CDR3 loop: CASSTSVSYNEQFF. CDR3 coding DNA: TGCGCCAGCAGCACTAGCGTCTCCTACAATGAGCAGTTCTTC.

This clone has more than one count but fewer than ten. The gene calls are TRBV2 and TRBJ2-1; 8 bases are shared with TRBD2. Losses at the gene ends were 5 bases for V and 5 bases for J; bases not matched to a gene: 11. Germline values: CDR1 SNHLY, CDR2 FYNNEI. This CDR3 is built from 16 residues. CDR3 amino acids: CASSTQAGVLHNEQFF. For the CDR3, the DNA is TGTGCCAGCAGTACTCAAGCGGGAGTACTTCACAATGAGCAGTTCTTC.

The V gene is TRBV7-2, the J gene TRBJ2-7; TRBD1 matches 7 bases. CDR3 length: 14 residues. J lost 2 bases, V lost 5 bases, and 6 bases had no gene match. The germline V gene encodes CDR1 SGHTA and CDR2 FQGNSA. CDR3 amino acids: CASSTRQGAYEQYF. The CDR3 DNA is TGTGCCAGCAGCACAAGACAGGGCGCCTACGAGCAGTACTTC.

J is TRBJ2-1 and V is TRBV3-1 (or the pseudogene TRBV3-2), with TRBD2 matching over 10 bases. The CDR3 has 17 amino acids. Germline assignment: CDR1 LGHDT and CDR2 YNNKEL (reference sequence). V dropped 4 bases and J dropped 7; count of bases not matched to a gene: 13. Here the CDR3 DNA reads TGTGCCAGCAGCCTAAGCGGGAGGGCCCTCGCGGGGAATGAGCAGTTCTTC. This sequence encodes CASSLSGRALAGNEQFF.

In its sample, this clone was seen once. The chain links TRBV7-2 to TRBJ2-3; TRBD1 matches at 7 bases. The CDR3 is made up of 18 amino acids. V gave up 1 base and J gave up 4 bases; unmatched junction bases: 14. From germline, CDR1 is SGHTA and CDR2 FQGNSA. The CDR3 region has the DNA TGTGCCAGCAGCTTAGTACCCCCTAGACAGGGAAGGTCAGATACGCAGTATTTT. Translating it yields CASSLVPPRQGRSDTQYF.

The chain combines TRBV5-1 with TRBJ1-6; 9 bases are shared with TRBD1. Germline loops: CDR1 SGHRS, CDR2 YFSETQ. The CDR3 is 14 amino acids. J gave up 10 bases and V 6 bases, and 8 bases lay outside the gene matches. The DNA for the CDR3 is TGCGCCAGCAAGGGGACAGGGAGGAAATCACCCCTCCACTTT. This gives the protein CASKGTGRKSPLHF.

The chain has TRBV10-2 and TRBJ1-2, with a tentative D call TRBD1 (5 bases). The CDR3 length is 13 residues. Per germline, CDR1 WSHSY and CDR2 SAAADI. The V gene lost 5 bases and the J gene lost 3 bases, with 10 bases spanning the gap. The chain's CDR3 is CASSPRVDYGYTF. The CDR3 DNA reads TGCGCCAGCAGTCCCAGGGTAGACTATGGCTACACCTTC.

The V call is TRBV3-1 (or the pseudogene TRBV3-2), the J call TRBJ1-1; D is possibly TRBD1 (5 bases). The germline V and J ends were trimmed by 0 bases and 3 bases, with 17 bases remaining between them. Germline-derived CDR1 and CDR2 are LGHDT and YNNKEL (reference sequence). This CDR3 region has 17 residues. DNA of the CDR3: TGTGCCAGCAGCCAAGATGGGGCAGGGTCGAGTGACACTGAAGCTTTCTTT. This codes for CASSQDGAGSSDTEAFF.

V is TRBV24-1 and J is TRBJ2-3, with TRBD2 as a possible D gene (5 bases). Germline values: CDR1 KGHDR, CDR2 SFDVKD. Trimming removed 8 bases from V and 3 bases from J, with 11 bases in between. CDR3 length: 13 residues. The CDR3: CATKRTLTDTQYF. Here the CDR3 DNA reads TGTGCCACCAAACGGACTCTTACAGATACGCAGTATTTT.

The CDR3, as DNA: TGTGCCAGCAGTTGGACAGGGGCCGCTGAAGCTTTCTTT. The encoded protein is CASSWTGAAEAFF. The J gene is TRBJ1-1, the V gene TRBV6-5; 9 positions match TRBD1. This CDR3 is 13 amino acids long. Germline CDR1 and CDR2: MNHEY and SVGAGI. V gave up 4 bases and J gave up 6 bases; unmatched junction bases: 3.

The chain combines TRBV6-5 with TRBJ2-7; the D gene is possibly TRBD1 (6 bases). Trimming removed 5 bases at V and 3 bases at J, with 14 bases between. Germline V lookup: CDR1 MNHEY, CDR2 SVGAGI. This CDR3 has 14 residues. The CDR3 protein is CASSPDGTFYEQYF. The CDR3 nucleotides are TGTGCCAGCAGTCCCGACGGGACATTCTACGAGCAGTACTTC.

The chain has TRBV5-6 and TRBJ2-1; a possible D gene is TRBD2 (6 bases). The V end was cut by 2 bases, the J end by 5 bases, with 14 bases between. The CDR3 contains 15 residues. The germline V gene encodes CDR1 SGHDT and CDR2 YYEEEE. CDR3 in amino acids: CASSFSPGRNNEQFF. The CDR3 DNA reads TGTGCCAGCAGCTTTTCCCCAGGGAGGAACAATGAGCAGTTCTTC.

The chain combines TRBV10-3 with TRBJ1-4, with 7 bases fitting TRBD1. The CDR3 contains 13 residues. Trimming at V came to 11 bases and at J to 5 bases, leaving 8 bases not matched to a gene. Per germline, CDR1 ENHRY and CDR2 SYGVKD. The CDR3 is CAVSGQTNEKLFF. The CDR3 coding sequence is TGTGCCGTCTCGGGACAGACAAATGAAAAACTGTTTTTT.

CDR3 loop: CASSFGQGETQYF. The CDR3 DNA sequence: TGTGCCAGCAGCTTTGGACAGGGGGAGACCCAGTACTTC. V gene TRBV7-2 combines with J gene TRBJ2-5; TRBD1 agrees at 9 bases. The junction had 1 base not matched to a gene; V was cut back by 3 bases and J by 5 bases. CDR1 is SGHTA, CDR2 FQGNSA, per germline. The CDR3 has 13 residues.

This clone was seen just once. The chain carries TRBV20-1 and TRBJ2-1, with a tentative D call TRBD2 (6 bases). V shed 3 bases and J shed 3 bases, with 6 bases lying between them. This CDR3 spans 12 amino acids. CDR1 is DFQATT, CDR2 SNEGSKA, per germline (reference sequence). CDR3 sequence: CSASSGYNEQFF. The CDR3 DNA reads as TGCAGTGCTAGTAGCGGCTACAATGAGCAGTTCTTC.

The genes are TRBV2 and TRBJ2-1; D not resolved. Germline V lookup: CDR1 SNHLY, CDR2 FYNNEI. V gave up 6 bases and J gave up 13 bases, with 13 bases separating them. This CDR3 has 11 residues. The CDR3 bases are TGTGCCAGCAGCATCAGTGGTCTCCAGTTCTTC. Its translation: CASSISGLQFF.

The rearrangement uses TRBV6-5 and TRBJ2-7, with 7 bases aligning to TRBD1. V shed 0 bases, J shed 2 bases, and the junction held 4 bases outside the gene matches. This CDR3 spans 15 amino acids. The germline gives CDR1 MNHEY, CDR2 SVGAGI. The CDR3 here is CASSYSNRGPYEQYF. CDR3 nucleotide sequence: TGTGCCAGCAGTTACTCGAACAGGGGTCCCTACGAGCAGTACTTC.